This T cell receptor beta chain was retrieved from a study of T cells after yellow fever vaccination. Study overall: SMART-Seq v4 Ultra Low Input prepared libraries from low-cell fractions.

Germline trimming cut 4 bases from V and 7 bases from J; bases unmatched to any gene: 8. This CDR3 spans 14 amino acids. The germline CDR1 and CDR2 sequences are SGHRS and YFSETQ. The study's findings and limits: Post-booster reappearance was seen for most primary-vaccination clones (just under 97% CD4, 75% to 90% CD8). FACS-sorted repertoires might harbor abundant contaminating clonotypes from the bulk population.

With regard to this clonotype: What it recognizes is unknown.

One entry per CDR3 protein, called by TCRdb with MiXCR from the 5' RACE reads. The sample lists approximately 300,000 distinct CDR3 sequences, 9.5% to 12% occurring once. This rearrangement joins TRBV5-1 to TRBJ1-1; 9 bases are shared with TRBD1. The receptor was derived from a man between 18 and 29 years old who received the YFV17D yellow fever vaccine. The source was CD4+ T cells sorted from PBMCs, collected 45 days after the yellow fever booster vaccination. CDR3 nucleotide sequence: TGCGCCAGCAGCCCGAGGACAGGGGAGGGTGAAGCTTTCTTT. Translation gives CASSPRTGEGEAFF.